Below, 19 T cell receptor beta chains from the same sample are listed, as sequenced in a study of shared clonotypes between healthy human individuals. Sequencing used immunoSEQ multiplex PCR; TCRdb keeps in-frame clones, though not all of them. Of about 480,000 clones in the sample, about 80% were seen once. Input material: PBMCs. The origin of the receptors is a woman aged 40 to 49 in good health. Some clones in this sample may be carry-over from other donors' samples.

The CDR3 loop is CASTEGREEGNYGYTF. Here the CDR3 DNA reads TGTGCCAGCACCGAGGGTAGGGAAGAGGGTAACTATGGCTACACCTTC. The chain uses TRBV2 and TRBJ1-2; D gene uncertain. The CDR3 contains 16 residues. Germline values: CDR1 SNHLY, CDR2 FYNNEI. Trimming took off 7 bases at V and 1 base at J, with 19 bases between the two ends. The whole variable domain, remainder taken from reference TRBV2 and TRBJ1-2, is EPEVTQTPSHQVTQMGQEVILRCVPISNHLYFYWYRQILGQKVEFLVSFYNNEISEKSEIFDDQFSVERPDGSNFTLKIRSTKLEDSAMYFCASTEGREEGNYGYTFGSGTRLTVV.

The V gene is TRBV11-2, the J gene TRBJ2-7, with a weak D call TRBD1 (6 bases). CDR1 is SGHAT, CDR2 FQNNGV, per germline. V lost 1 base and J lost 0, with 10 bases in between. The CDR3 contains 15 residues. CDR3 protein: CASSLAPGDSYEQYF. CDR3 nucleotide sequence: TGTGCCAGCAGCTTAGCCCCAGGGGACTCCTACGAGCAGTACTTC.

This clone occurred once. The chain has TRBV2 and TRBJ2-1, with a weak D call TRBD2 (6 bases). The CDR3 has 15 amino acids. Between the trimmed V and J ends, which lost 6 bases and 0 bases, there was a span of 12 bases. Germline values: CDR1 SNHLY, CDR2 FYNNEI. CDR3 sequence: CASRGDSVSYNEQFF. CDR3 bases: TGTGCCAGCAGGGGGGACTCGGTCTCCTACAATGAGCAGTTCTTC.

The J gene is TRBJ2-5, the V gene TRBV5-6; tentative D call: TRBD2 (7 bases). CDR3 length: 15 residues. V lost 4 bases to trimming and J lost 5 bases, with 18 bases between them. Per the germline V gene, CDR1 is SGHDT and CDR2 is YYEEEE. Here the CDR3 DNA reads TGTGCCAGCAGCCCCACGGGGGGCAGCGTGGAGACCCAGTACTTC. Protein: CASSPTGGSVETQYF.

The chain employs TRBV7-2 and TRBJ2-7, with 7 nucleotides matching TRBD2. CDR1 is SGHTA, CDR2 FQGNSA, per germline. V trimming: 4 bases; J trimming: 3 bases; junction bases outside the gene matches: 3. There are 13 residues in the CDR3. CDR3 DNA sequence: TGTGCCAGCAGCTCTGGCGGGAGCTACGAGCAGTACTTC. The encoded protein is CASSSGGSYEQYF.

This clone was counted only a few times. The chain uses TRBV7-3 and TRBJ1-1; TRBD1 matches at 7 bases. This CDR3 has 14 amino acids. Germline V gene sequence: CDR1 SGHTA, CDR2 FQGTGA. The ends lost 3 bases at V and 2 bases at J; junction bases unmatched: 3. Here the CDR3 reads CASSFTGENTEAFF. The CDR3 DNA sequence: TGTGCCAGCAGCTTTACAGGGGAAAACACTGAAGCTTTCTTT.

This clone has a count of ten or more. The chain has TRBV2 and TRBJ2-2; weak D call: TRBD1 (5 bases). The CDR3 totals 14 residues. In germline, CDR1 is SNHLY, CDR2 FYNNEI. Between the trimmed V and J ends, which lost 7 bases and 1 base, there was a span of 10 bases. CDR3 in amino acids: CASKDIWNTGELFF. Written as DNA, the CDR3 is TGTGCCAGCAAGGACATATGGAACACCGGGGAGCTGTTTTTT. The complete variable domain, with remaining parts taken from reference TRBV2 and TRBJ2-2, reads EPEVTQTPSHQVTQMGQEVILRCVPISNHLYFYWYRQILGQKVEFLVSFYNNEISEKSEIFDDQFSVERPDGSNFTLKIRSTKLEDSAMYFCASKDIWNTGELFFGEGSRLTVL.

The genes are TRBV2 and TRBJ1-3, with D possibly matching TRBD1 (5 bases). The germline CDR1 and CDR2 sequences are SNHLY and FYNNEI. The CDR3 has 16 amino acids. V dropped 4 bases and J dropped 0 bases, with 13 bases sitting between them. The CDR3, as DNA: TGTGCCAGCAGTGCCACCGGGACGGCCTCTGGAAACACCATATATTTT. Translating it yields CASSATGTASGNTIYF.

The chain has TRBV9 and TRBJ2-7; 9 bases map to TRBD2. Per germline, CDR1 SGDLS and CDR2 YYNGEE. V gave up 0 bases and J gave up 4 bases; unmatched junction bases: 8. The CDR3 totals 16 residues. The CDR3 bases are TGTGCCAGCAGCGTAGCAGGGCTAGCGGGACGGTACGAGCAGTACTTC. The encoded protein is CASSVAGLAGRYEQYF.

About this clone itself: Possible read error: a much larger clone is one base away. The rearrangement links TRBV5-8 to TRBJ2-7; possibly TRBD1 for D (5 bases). The CDR3 length is 13 residues. CDR1 and CDR2 from the germline V gene are SGHTS and YDEGEE. The V end lost 2 bases, the J end lost 0 bases, and 6 bases lay between the germline ends. The CDR3 region is CASSFQGSYEQYF. The DNA for the CDR3 is TGTGCCAGCAGCTTCCAGGGCTCCTACGAGCAGTACTTC.

This sequence joins TRBV28 and TRBJ1-2; tentatively, D is TRBD1 (5 bases). The CDR3 has 15 residues. Germline CDR1 is MDHEN and CDR2 is SYDVKM. Trimming stripped 1 base from V and 7 bases from J, with 16 bases between. The CDR3 nucleotides are TGTGCCAGCAGTTTATTTCCGCGGGGGGGTAGTGGCTACACCTTC. Translating it yields CASSLFPRGGSGYTF.

The chain couples TRBV4-3 to TRBJ1-1; 7 bases line up with TRBD1. Germline V gene lookup returns CDR1 LGHNA and CDR2 YSLEER. Trimming removed 3 bases from V and 7 bases from J; junction bases left unmatched: 11. This CDR3 spans 15 amino acids. The CDR3 loop reads CASSHLQGIRFEAFF. In DNA, the CDR3 is TGCGCCAGCAGCCACCTACAGGGGATTCGATTTGAAGCTTTCTTT.

The chain uses TRBV25-1 and TRBJ2-7; the D gene is possibly TRBD2 (5 bases). The V gene's germline CDR1 is MGHDK and CDR2 SYGVNS. The CDR3 length is 12 residues. Trimming took 6 bases from V and 3 from J, leaving 9 bases between them. The CDR3 bases are TGTGCCAGCAGGAACGGACTCTACGAGCAGTACTTC. Protein product: CASRNGLYEQYF.

The V gene is TRBV18, the J gene TRBJ1-2; weak D call: TRBD1 (6 bases). Germline values: CDR1 KGHSH, CDR2 LQKENI. The CDR3 covers 15 residues. Trimming took off 3 bases at V and 0 bases at J, with 11 bases between the two ends. This CDR3 is CASSPVTGPNYGYTF. The CDR3 DNA sequence: TGTGCCAGCTCACCTGTTACAGGGCCTAACTATGGCTACACCTTC.

The rearrangement joins TRBV11-1 to TRBJ2-1, with a tentative D call TRBD2 (6 bases). V was pared by 2 bases and J by 8 bases, with 13 bases between. Germline V CDR1 and CDR2: SGHAT, FQDESV (reference sequence). The CDR3 extends over 14 amino acids. CDR3 bases: TGTGCCAGCAGCTTATCCACTAGCTCCCATGAGCAGTTCTTC. The encoded protein is CASSLSTSSHEQFF.

V gene TRBV19 combines with J gene TRBJ1-2; D not resolved. The germline gives CDR1 LNHDA, CDR2 SQIVND (reference sequence). The ends were cut back, 3 bases at V and 6 bases at J, with 14 bases in the middle. The CDR3 has 14 amino acids. CDR3 loop: CASSMLSVNNGYTF. The CDR3 nucleotides read TGTGCCAGTAGTATGCTTTCAGTGAACAATGGCTACACCTTC.

On this clone itself: A read error is likely, as this CDR3 ends without the conserved phenylalanine or tryptophan. The DNA is left out, because the CDR3 cannot be placed on it with certainty; the CDR3 is given as TCRdb lists it. The rearrangement joins TRBV9 to TRBJ1-1; TRBD1, the table's D call, lacks a check against the DNA. Germline assignment: CDR1 SGDLS and CDR2 YYNGEE. Termini included, the CDR3 measures 13 amino acids. CDR3 region: CASSETKRRNQGG.

The rearrangement uses TRBV5-5 and TRBJ2-7; D may be TRBD2 (5 bases). The CDR3 length is 17 residues. Trimming pared 6 bases from V and 1 base from J, leaving 23 bases between. CDR1 and CDR2 from the germline V gene are SGHKS and YYEKEE (reference sequence). For the CDR3, the DNA is TGTGCCAGCACCTTTGGCCTGTCGGGGAGTTTTTCCTACGAGCAGTACTTC. Translating gives CASTFGLSGSFSYEQYF.

This clone was observed once. This rearrangement joins TRBV10-3 to TRBJ2-7; TRBD1 might be the D (6 bases). This CDR3 is built from 14 residues. Trimming stripped 6 bases from V and 2 bases from J, with 14 bases between. Germline CDR1 ENHRY, CDR2 SYGVKD. The CDR3: CAIRLDSRTYEQYF. CDR3 nucleotides: TGTGCCATCAGACTGGACAGCAGAACCTACGAGCAGTACTTC.